At least ten counts were recorded for the clone carrying this TCR beta chain. The data were taken from a study of low-dose radiotherapy and immunotherapy resistance in tumors. About the study: In Cohort 2, 1 Gy per fraction was delivered every two weeks, for a total of 13 Gy over 26 weeks. Patients were treated with intravenous nivolumab at 240 mg every two weeks and were also dosed with ipilimumab at 1 mg/kg every six weeks. Intravenous cyclophosphamide 200 mg/m2 was given every two weeks, one day before radiation and immunotherapy.

This sample's time point: before trial treatment. Priming of first-strand cDNA relied on TRAV- and TRBV-specific primers (covering alpha and beta chains). A roughly 21-cycle PCR with a constant-region primer and V-primer adapter amplified TCRs. mRNA that had been isolated underwent amplification through in vitro transcription. TCRdb processed the reads anew with MiXCR; each CDR3 protein has one entry. The sample contains 55,000 to 65,000 distinct CDR3 sequences, 26% of which appear only once. Here the sequenced sample was PBMCs, taken before treatment. The origin of this receptor is a male donor with rectosigmoid adenocarcinoma.

The CDR3 is CSVEGVLEGSSDTQYF. The DNA of the CDR3 is TGCAGCGTTGAGGGGGTACTAGAAGGCAGCTCAGATACGCAGTATTTT. The genes are TRBV29-1 and TRBJ2-3; D may match TRBD1 or TRBD2 (5 bases each). Per germline, CDR1 SQVTM and CDR2 ANQGSEA. The CDR3 has 16 residues. V dropped 3 bases and J dropped 4 bases, with 20 bases sitting between them.